Below, 16 T cell receptor beta chains from the same sample are listed, as sequenced in a study of blood T cell repertoires in COVID-19 (dated by TCRdb to between 2020 and 2021). Library construction relied on the immunoSEQ multiplex PCR assay. TCRdb carries this immuneACCESS record with in-frame sequences only. Its versions omit some clonotypes, under half of them owing to an unresolved V gene in the studies checked, with the rest unexplained. The sample has under 300,000 clones on record, approximately 91% of them singletons. 1.2% of the sample lies in the top ten. The sample taken for sequencing was PBMCs or T cells enriched from blood (not recorded which). Receptor source: a human donor in a cohort exposed to, infected with or recovered from COVID-19 (not recorded which). The donor label of this sample is uncertain.

In its sample, this clone was seen once. The chain couples TRBV7-9 to TRBJ2-6; D is undetermined. The germline V and J ends were trimmed by 2 bases and 0 bases, with 14 bases remaining between them. This CDR3 region has 18 residues. Germline V CDR1 and CDR2: SEHNR, FQNEAQ (reference sequence). CDR3 residues: CASSLRQKLYSGANVLTF. CDR3 bases: TGTGCCAGCAGCTTAAGGCAGAAACTATACTCTGGGGCCAACGTCCTGACTTTC.

This chain joins TRBV7-2 and TRBJ1-2, with D tentatively TRBD1 (5 bases). The V end lost 3 bases, the J end lost 8 bases, and 13 bases lay between the germline ends. The length of the CDR3 is 13 residues. Germline V lookup: CDR1 SGHTA, CDR2 FQGNSA. CDR3 sequence (DNA): TGTGCCAGCAGCTTGGGGGGGACGAGCGGCTACACCTTC. This translates into CASSLGGTSGYTF.

This clone was found a few times. The chain carries TRBV7-6 and TRBJ1-2, with TRBD1 identical over 9 bases. The CDR3 extends over 13 amino acids. With 5 bases clipped from V and 4 bases from J, the junction kept 2 bases outside the gene matches. Germline V gene data show CDR1 as SGHVS and CDR2 as FNYEAQ. The CDR3 region has the DNA TGTGCCAGCAGCGCGGACAGGGGCTATGGCTACACCTTC. Translation: CASSADRGYGYTF.

The V call is TRBV27, the J call TRBJ2-1, with TRBD1 matching 7 bases. The CDR3 is 19 residues long. CDR1 and CDR2 from the germline V gene are MNHEY and SMNVEV (reference sequence). The V and J ends lost 5 bases and 0 bases, in that order; junction bases with no gene match: 16. This CDR3 is CASSPRDRVHPSSYNEQFF. CDR3 coding DNA: TGTGCCAGCAGTCCCCGGGACAGAGTACATCCGAGCTCCTACAATGAGCAGTTCTTC.

This chain connects TRBV7-8 to TRBJ2-7; D is possibly TRBD1 (5 bases). Deletions cut 11 bases from V and 5 bases from J, with 34 bases between. The CDR3 has 18 amino acids. Looked up from germline, CDR1 is SGHVS and CDR2 is FQNEAQ. In DNA form, the CDR3 reads TGTGCCGCCAGCCCTACTCCGACAGCGTCACATTCACCCCACGAGCAGTACTTC. Translating it yields CAASPTPTASHSPHEQYF.

V is TRBV6-1 and J is TRBJ2-7, with D unclear. This CDR3 is 16 amino acids long. CDR1 is MNHNS and CDR2 is SASEGT in the germline V gene. V lost 4 bases and J lost 3, with 19 bases in between. The CDR3 nucleotides read TGTGCCAGCAGTGTACGCTCCCGAGGTCCCCTCTACGAGCAGTACTTC. Translation: CASSVRSRGPLYEQYF.

The chain recombines TRBV19 with TRBJ1-1; tentatively, D is TRBD1 (5 bases). The length of the CDR3 is 14 residues. The germline V and J ends were trimmed by 1 base and 5 bases, with 11 bases remaining between them. Germline lookup yields CDR1 LNHDA and CDR2 SQIVND (reference sequence). CDR3 sequence: CASSIGGGETEAFF. CDR3 bases: TGTGCCAGTAGTATAGGCGGGGGGGAAACTGAAGCTTTCTTT. The variable domain in full, completed from reference TRBV19 and TRBJ1-1, reads DGGITQSPKYLFRKEGQNVTLSCEQNLNHDAMYWYRQDPGQGLRLIYYSQIVNDFQKGDIAEGYSVSREKKESFPLTVTSAQKNPTAFYLCASSIGGGETEAFFGQGTRLTVV.

The chain couples TRBV21-1 to TRBJ1-1. TRBV21-1 represents a pseudogene. This CDR3 contains 17 residues. The CDR3 DNA reads TGTGCCAGCAGCCGACGACCCGGCGGGATAGAGAACACTGAAGCTTTCTTT. Its translation: CASSRRPGGIENTEAFF.

The V gene is TRBV6-5, the J gene TRBJ1-3; D might be TRBD1 (5 bases). Trimming took off 6 bases at V and 0 bases at J, with 12 bases between the two ends. This CDR3 is 15 amino acids long. Germline V lookup: CDR1 MNHEY, CDR2 SVGAGI. Written as DNA, the CDR3 is TGTGCCAGCAGAGCAGGGCCCTCCTCTGGAAACACCATATATTTT. Translated, it gives CASRAGPSSGNTIYF.

This clone was seen only a few times. The chain carries TRBV14 and TRBJ1-6; D gene unclear. CDR3 length: 13 amino acids. Germline CDR1 is SGHDN and CDR2 is FVKESK. The V and J ends lost 5 bases and 8 bases respectively, with 10 bases between them. As DNA, the CDR3 is TGTGCCAGCAGCGTCAGGACTTATTCACCCCTCCACTTT. Its translation: CASSVRTYSPLHF.

The CDR3 DNA reads TGTGCCAGCAGCTCAGACAGGGCGCTAATGAACACTGAAGCTTTCTTT. Protein sequence: CASSSDRALMNTEAFF. This rearrangement joins TRBV5-8 to TRBJ1-1, with 7 positions matching TRBD1. The CDR3 has 16 residues. Looked up from germline, CDR1 is SGHTS and CDR2 is YDEGEE. Trimming removed 3 bases from V and 0 bases from J; junction bases left unmatched: 8. Full variable domain (remainder filled in from reference TRBV5-8 and TRBJ1-1): EAGVTQSPTHLIKTRGQQATLRCSPISGHTSVYWYQQALGLGLQFLLWYDEGEERNRGNFPPRFSGRQFPNYSSELNVNALELEDSALYLCASSSDRALMNTEAFFGQGTRLTVV.

DNA for the CDR3: TGTGCCAGCAGTTTAGGAGGAAATGGCTACACCTTC. This encodes CASSLGGNGYTF. The rearrangement joins TRBV12-3 or TRBV12-4 to TRBJ1-2; D is unresolved. CDR3 size: 12 residues. The V and J ends lost 1 base and 6 bases respectively, with 6 bases between them.

The rearrangement uses TRBV5-6 and TRBJ1-5; 9 bases line up with TRBD1. V was clipped by 0 bases and J by 5 bases; unmatched bases: 0. CDR1 SGHDT and CDR2 YYEEEE come from the germline V gene. The CDR3 runs to 14 residues. The CDR3 DNA sequence: TGTGCCAGCAGCTTGGGGACAGGGGATCAGCCCCAGCATTTT. Its protein is CASSLGTGDQPQHF.

This chain uses TRBV19 with TRBJ2-2; 11 bases are a match to TRBD1. Trimming removed 5 bases from V and 6 bases from J; junction bases left unmatched: 11. This CDR3 contains 17 residues. Germline V gene lookup returns CDR1 LNHDA and CDR2 SQIVND (reference sequence). CDR3 coding DNA: TGTGCCAGTAGTGTCGGGACAGGGGGTTCGAGGCCCGGGGAGCTGTTTTTT. It translates to CASSVGTGGSRPGELFF.

This chain uses TRBV5-1 with TRBJ1-2, with 9 bases identical to TRBD1. The CDR3 has 13 residues. Unmatched junction bases numbered 3, after V lost 2 bases and J lost 7 bases. Germline V CDR1 and CDR2: SGHRS, YFSETQ. This CDR3 is CASSLGDRAGYTF. In DNA, the CDR3 is TGCGCCAGCAGCTTAGGGGACAGGGCTGGCTACACCTTC.

The V gene is TRBV30, the J gene TRBJ1-5, with D unclear. The germline gives CDR1 GTSNPN, CDR2 SVGIG (reference sequence). The V end lost 0 bases, the J end lost 0 bases, and 12 bases lay between the germline ends. The CDR3 has 16 amino acids. This CDR3 is CAWSVHGRISNQPQHF. The CDR3 DNA reads TGTGCCTGGAGTGTACACGGCAGGATTAGCAATCAGCCCCAGCATTTT. Drawing the rest from reference TRBV30 and TRBJ1-5, the complete variable domain is SQTIHQWPATLVQPVGSPLSLECTVEGTSNPNLYWYRQAAGRGLQLLFYSVGIGQISSEVPQNLSASRPQDRQFILSSKKLLLSDSGFYLCAWSVHGRISNQPQHFGDGTRLSIL.